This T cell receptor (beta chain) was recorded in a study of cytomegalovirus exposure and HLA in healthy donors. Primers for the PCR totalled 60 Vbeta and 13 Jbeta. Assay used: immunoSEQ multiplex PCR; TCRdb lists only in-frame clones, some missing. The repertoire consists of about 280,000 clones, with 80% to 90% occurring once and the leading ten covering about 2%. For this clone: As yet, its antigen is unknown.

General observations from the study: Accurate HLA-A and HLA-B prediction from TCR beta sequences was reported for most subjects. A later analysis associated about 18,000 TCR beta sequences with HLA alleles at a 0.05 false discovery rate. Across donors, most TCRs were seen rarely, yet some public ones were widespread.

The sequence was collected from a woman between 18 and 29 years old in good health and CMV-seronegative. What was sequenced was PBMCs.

In nucleotides, the CDR3 is TGTGCCAGCAGTTACTGGGCAGGGACAAGAGGTTATGGCTACACCTTC. This gives the protein CASSYWAGTRGYGYTF. The chain is built from TRBV6-5 and TRBJ1-2, with D possibly TRBD1 on 6 matching bases. The V end lost 1 base, the J end lost 5 bases, and 17 bases lay between the germline ends. The germline CDR1 and CDR2 sequences are MNHEY and SVGAGI. The CDR3 runs to 16 residues.